The clone carrying this T cell receptor (beta chain) was found many times. The sample originates from a study of regulatory T cells in long-lasting Graves disease. The CDR3 has 17 amino acids. The V gene end was trimmed by 5 bases and the J gene end by 3 bases; junction bases not matched to a gene: 12. Germline V gene data show CDR1 as MNHEY and CDR2 as SVGEGT. The time point: newly diagnosed GD, antithyroid drugs for less than 3 months. TCR sequences were obtained from RNA taken from PBMCs. For TCR beta, libraries came from iRepertoire HTBI primers and Arm-PCR of CDR3 regions. Using its own MiXCR run on the multiplex PCR reads, TCRdb lists one record per CDR3 protein. The data hold approximately 440,000 distinct CDR3 sequences, with 16% observed a single time. The same data also contributed to another study, on T cells in Graves' hyperthyroidism and ophthalmopathy. According to that study: A lack of ophthalmopathy progression within 18 months defined stable Graves' hyperthyroidism.

This sample comprised peripheral blood mononuclear cells (PBMCs), obtained at new diagnosis, from a patient treated with antithyroid drugs. The J gene is TRBJ2-1, the V gene TRBV6-2 or TRBV6-3; 8 bases align to TRBD2. The sequence was collected from a man aged 35 to 55 with Graves disease. CDR3 nucleotide sequence: TGTGCCAGCAGTGGAGAGCGGTTAGCGGGACTCTACAATGAGCAGTTCTTC. This encodes CASSGERLAGLYNEQFF.